These 15 T cell receptor beta chains came from one sample sequenced in a study of T-cell reconstitution after alpha-beta-depleted transplantation in children. The library targeted TCRbeta and was prepared with unique molecular identifiers. Each CDR3 protein is one row after TCRdb ran MiXCR on the PCR reads. Of almost 250,000 distinct CDR3 sequences listed, 25% are singletons. The material sequenced was PBMCs, taken before TCRalphabeta/CD19-depleted stem cell transplant. These receptors originate from a girl aged 2 to 9 with Fanconi anemia, due to receive a stem cell transplant.

This clonotype was counted only a few times. V gene TRBV12-3 or TRBV12-4 combines with J gene TRBJ2-3, with TRBD1 as a possible D gene (6 bases). There are 13 residues in the CDR3. V shed 2 bases and J shed 6 bases, with 9 bases lying between them. CDR3 loop: CASSLIGGDTQYF. CDR3 nucleotide sequence: TGTGCCAGCAGTTTAATTGGGGGCGATACGCAGTATTTT.

There are many counts of this clonotype. The chain recombines TRBV27 with TRBJ2-7, with D unclear. CDR1 is MNHEY, CDR2 SMNVEV, per germline (reference sequence). The length of the CDR3 is 12 residues. V gave up 5 bases and J gave up 2 bases, with 7 bases separating them. DNA for the CDR3: TGTGCCAGCAGTCCCTCCCCCTACGAGCAGTACTTC. Translation: CASSPSPYEQYF.

The chain has TRBV2 and TRBJ2-4; TRBD1 is a possible D gene (6 bases). The germline V gene has CDR1 SNHLY and CDR2 FYNNEI. CDR3 length: 15 amino acids. V lost 5 bases, J lost 7 bases, and 18 bases lay in between. CDR3 protein: CASSFGTGRMNIQYF. The CDR3 nucleotides are TGTGCCAGCAGTTTCGGAACAGGGCGGATGAACATTCAGTACTTC.

The V call is TRBV29-1, the J call TRBJ2-3, with a tentative D call TRBD1 (6 bases). CDR3 length: 14 residues. V dropped 7 bases and J dropped 0 bases, with 14 bases sitting between them. Germline CDR1 reads SQVTM; CDR2 reads ANQGSEA. CDR3 sequence reads: CSASGQGSTDTQYF. The CDR3 DNA reads as TGCAGCGCCTCGGGGCAGGGGAGCACAGATACGCAGTATTTT.

There are many counts of this clonotype. The chain joins TRBV29-1 to TRBJ2-3, with 9 bases matching TRBD1. Germline V gene data show CDR1 as SQVTM and CDR2 as ANQGSEA. V trimming: 1 base; J trimming: 4 bases; junction bases outside the gene matches: 9. The CDR3 runs 16 residues. CDR3 bases: TGCAGCGTTGAAGCGACAGGGGGGATAGGCGCAGATACGCAGTATTTT. Translation: CSVEATGGIGADTQYF.

This clonotype was detected many times. This chain links TRBV12-3 or TRBV12-4 with TRBJ2-7; 12 bases agree with TRBD2. J lost 2 bases, V lost 6 bases, and 5 bases had no gene match. The CDR3 runs to 15 residues. CDR3 bases: TGTGCCAGCAGACGGACTAGCGGGACGACCTACGAGCAGTACTTC. This translates into CASRRTSGTTYEQYF.

Ten or more counts support this clonotype. This chain connects TRBV12-3 or TRBV12-4 to TRBJ2-2; 9 nucleotides align to TRBD1. J was trimmed by 3 bases and V by 3 bases; bases with no gene match: 2. The CDR3 has 15 amino acids. DNA of the CDR3: TGTGCCAGCAGTTTTGGGGACAGGGACACCGGGGAGCTGTTTTTT. Its protein is CASSFGDRDTGELFF.

CDR3: CASSLVRRDEQFF. The CDR3 coding sequence is TGTGCCAGCAGCTTAGTACGTCGGGATGAGCAGTTCTTC. The V gene is TRBV7-9, the J gene TRBJ2-1; D unclear. The germline V gene encodes CDR1 SEHNR and CDR2 FQNEAQ (reference sequence). V gave up 1 base and J gave up 8 bases, with 9 bases separating them. CDR3 size: 13 residues.

For this clonotype: The missing conserved phenylalanine or tryptophan at the end of this CDR3 makes a read error likely. The chain combines TRBV20-1 with TRBJ1-5, with a possible D match to TRBD1 (6 bases). Deletions cut 1 base from V and 6 bases from J, with 19 bases between. This CDR3 region has 16 residues. Germline V lookup: CDR1 DFQATT, CDR2 SNEGSKA (reference sequence). CDR3 residues: CSARAPRNRASQPQHV. DNA for the CDR3: TGCAGTGCTAGAGCCCCAAGAAACAGGGCAAGTCAGCCCCAGCATGTT.

This rearrangement joins TRBV7-6 to TRBJ2-7; 8 bases are shared with TRBD2. Germline-derived CDR1 and CDR2 are SGHVS and FNYEAQ. The J segment lost 0 bases and the V segment lost 1 base, leaving 5 bases of the junction unmatched. This CDR3 has 16 amino acids. CDR3 bases: TGTGCCAGCAGCTTAGTTAGCGGGGTAACCTCCTACGAGCAGTACTTC. It is translated as CASSLVSGVTSYEQYF.

This clonotype was picked up many times. This chain uses TRBV20-1 with TRBJ1-6; the D is unclear. The CDR3 is 14 amino acids. Germline CDR1 reads DFQATT; CDR2 reads SNEGSKA (reference sequence). V was cut by 6 bases and J by 9 bases, with 18 bases left in between. In DNA form, the CDR3 reads TGCAGTGCCTCTAGGTACCAGAGAGGTTCACCCCTCCACTTT. Protein: CSASRYQRGSPLHF.

In this sample, this clonotype turned up a few times. The rearrangement uses TRBV19 and TRBJ2-4, with D uncertain. Germline assignment: CDR1 LNHDA and CDR2 SQIVND (reference sequence). This CDR3 is built from 13 residues. The V end was cut by 3 bases, the J end by 7 bases, with 10 bases between. CDR3 protein: CASSMGTRNIQYF. The DNA of the CDR3 is TGTGCCAGTAGTATGGGAACTCGCAACATTCAGTACTTC.

The chain has TRBV20-1 and TRBJ2-1; tentatively, D is TRBD1 (6 bases). With 0 bases removed from V and 4 bases from J, the gap between germline ends came to 10 bases. The germline V gene encodes CDR1 DFQATT and CDR2 SNEGSKA (reference sequence). The CDR3 is 14 residues long. CDR3 sequence reads: CSARELGGYNEQFF. The CDR3, as DNA: TGCAGTGCTAGAGAGCTAGGGGGTTACAATGAGCAGTTCTTC.

The chain joins TRBV29-1 to TRBJ2-1; TRBD1 aligns across 8 bases. The germline V gene encodes CDR1 SQVTM and CDR2 ANQGSEA. Trimming took 2 bases from V and 6 from J; bases not matched to a gene: 6. The CDR3 loop spans 14 amino acids. The CDR3 loop reads CSVEPQGAGNEQFF. In nucleotides, the CDR3 is TGCAGCGTTGAACCGCAGGGGGCGGGCAATGAGCAGTTCTTC.

CDR3 in amino acids: CASSYSAAHKAPYNEQFF. The CDR3 nucleotides read TGTGCCAGCAGTTACTCAGCGGCCCATAAGGCCCCCTACAATGAGCAGTTCTTC. This sequence joins TRBV6-5 and TRBJ2-1; D perhaps matches TRBD2 (5 bases). There are 18 residues in the CDR3. Trimming shortened V by 0 bases and J by 2 bases, and 17 bases separated the two germline ends. Germline CDR1 is MNHEY and CDR2 is SVGAGI.